Below, one T cell receptor (beta chain) is given with its context. Its antigen remains unidentified. This record comes from a study of cytomegalovirus exposure and HLA in healthy donors. A multiplex PCR was run with 60 Vbeta primers and 13 Jbeta primers. Authors' analysis steps: Roughly 10 million shared chains were among tens of millions of unique TCR beta chains counted in a later analysis. This table comes from immunoSEQ multiplex PCR, and its TCRdb copy is limited to in-frame clones, with some not included. The V and J calls and the clone size are those of that table, but D and trimming were determined from the DNA. This sample has more than 150,000 clones; 80% occur once, and the top ten carry about 1.4%. General study results and limits: Cytomegalovirus association was listed for approximately 160 TCR beta chains. Rarity held for most TCR sequences, but there were some public TCRs that occurred in many donors.

Sequenced sample: PBMCs. The source is a girl aged 10 to 17 in good health and CMV-seropositive.

The CDR3 bases are TGTGCCAGTAGGGGCGGGAACTACGAGCAGTACTTC. Its protein is CASRGGNYEQYF. This rearrangement joins TRBV19 to TRBJ2-7; D may be TRBD2 (6 bases). CDR3 length equals 12 residues. Germline V lookup: CDR1 LNHDA, CDR2 SQIVND (reference sequence). V lost 6 bases, J lost 3 bases, and 9 bases lay in between.